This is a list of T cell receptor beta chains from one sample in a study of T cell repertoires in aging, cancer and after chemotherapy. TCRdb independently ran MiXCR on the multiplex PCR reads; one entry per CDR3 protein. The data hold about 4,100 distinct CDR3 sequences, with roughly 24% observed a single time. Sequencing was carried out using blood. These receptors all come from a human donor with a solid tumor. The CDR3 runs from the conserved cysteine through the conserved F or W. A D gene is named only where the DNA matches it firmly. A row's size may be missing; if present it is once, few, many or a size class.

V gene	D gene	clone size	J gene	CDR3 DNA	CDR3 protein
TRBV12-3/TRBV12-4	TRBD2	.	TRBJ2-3	TGTGCCAGCAGAGATAGCGGGAGGAGAGCAGATACGCAGTATTTT	CASRDSGRRADTQYF
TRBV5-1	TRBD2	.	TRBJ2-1	TGCGCCAGCAGCCGAGGGACTAGCGGGAGTGAAGAGCAGTTCTTC	CASSRGTSGSEEQFF
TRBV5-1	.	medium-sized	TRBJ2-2	TGCGCCAGCAGGGTAACAGGGAACACCGGGGAGCTGTTTTTT	CASRVTGNTGELFF
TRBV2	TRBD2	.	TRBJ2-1	TGTGCCAGCAAAGGTGTAGGACTAGCGGGCCAGAACTCCTACAATGAGCAGTTCTTC	CASKGVGLAGQNSYNEQFF
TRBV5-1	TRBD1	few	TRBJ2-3	TGCGCCAGCAGCCCTGACAGGGGGCGTTTAGGTACGCAGTATTTT	CASSPDRGRLGTQYF
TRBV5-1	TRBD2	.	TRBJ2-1	TGCGCCAGCAGCTTGGAACTAGCGGGAGAGGAAGAGCAGTTCTTC	CASSLELAGEEEQFF
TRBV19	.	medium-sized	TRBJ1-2	TGTGCCAGTAGTATGGGCAGGGTGTTCTATGGCTACACCTTC	CASSMGRVFYGYTF
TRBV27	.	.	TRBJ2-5	TGTGCCAGCAGTCCCGGGCTAGAGACCCAGTACTTC	CASSPGLETQYF
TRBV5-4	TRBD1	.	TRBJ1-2	TGTGCCAGCACCTGGGGACAGGCTAACTATGGCTACACCTTC	CASTWGQANYGYTF
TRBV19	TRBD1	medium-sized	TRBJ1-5	TGTGCCAGTACCTCGGACAGGGCAAATCAGCCCCAGCATTTT	CASTSDRANQPQHF
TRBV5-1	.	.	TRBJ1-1	TGCGCCAGCAGCTTGGGTTTTGTGGGGGGCTTTACCCCTGAAGCTTTCTTT	CASSLGFVGGFTPEAFF
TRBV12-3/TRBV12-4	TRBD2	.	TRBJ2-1	TGTGCCAGCAGTTCACGGCTAGCGGGAGTTCAAGAGCAGTTCTTC	CASSSRLAGVQEQFF
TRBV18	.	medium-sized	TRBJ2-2	TGTGCCAGCTCACCACTTAGTACGAACACCGGGGAGCTGTTTTTT	CASSPLSTNTGELFF
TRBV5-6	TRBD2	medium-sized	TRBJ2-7	TGTGCCAGCAGCTTGGATAGCGGGAGGAGGGAGTACGAGCAGTACTTC	CASSLDSGRREYEQYF
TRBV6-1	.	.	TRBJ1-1	TGTGCCAGCGAAAATTGGGATTTCCCTGAAGCTTTCTTT	CASENWDFPEAFF
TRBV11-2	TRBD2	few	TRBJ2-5	TGTGCCAGCAGCTTAGGTAGCGGGAGGTTGGGGGAGACCCAGTACTTC	CASSLGSGRLGETQYF
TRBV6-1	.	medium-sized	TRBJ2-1	TGTGCCAGCCTTGCGGGACGAAGCTCCTACAATGAGCAGTTCTTC	CASLAGRSSYNEQFF
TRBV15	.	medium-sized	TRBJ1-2	TGTGCCACCAGCATAGGAACATCAGGGGTTGCCTATGGCTACACCTTC	CATSIGTSGVAYGYTF
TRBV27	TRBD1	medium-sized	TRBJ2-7	TGTGCCAGCAGTAACGACAGGGACTACGAGCAGTACTTC	CASSNDRDYEQYF
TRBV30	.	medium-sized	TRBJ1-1	TGTGCCTGGAGACAACCCGGGTTAAGGACTGAAGCTTTCTTT	CAWRQPGLRTEAFF